The entry below describes one T cell receptor (beta chain). Its target is not known. Germline values: CDR1 SGHRS, CDR2 YFSETQ. There are 15 residues in the CDR3. The ends lost 2 bases at V and 4 bases at J; junction bases unmatched: 6. The data are from a study of T cells after posttransplantation cyclophosphamide. Libraries were prepared by immunoSEQ multiplex PCR; TCRdb keeps only in-frame clonotypes and omits some of them. The sample consists of about 6,500 clones, more than 65% of them appearing once. A marrow graft followed busulfan-fludarabine conditioning, with cyclophosphamide on days +3 and +4. Points from the study as a whole: Recipient CMV seropositivity and CMV reactivation strongly tracked TRB clonality. Blood and skin or GI T cell repertoires showed limited TRB overlap. Later post-transplant blood repertoires were often dominated by donor CD8+ memory clones.

The chain carries TRBV5-1 and TRBJ2-1, with TRBD2 matching 7 bases. Sequences were derived from PBMCs, sampled about 1,600 days after allogeneic stem cell transplant with posttransplant cyclophosphamide. The origin of this receptor is a young adult male patient who received an allogeneic stem cell transplant from a related donor, was CMV-positive, and had acute GVHD only. Some T cells may be provided by the graft donor. The CDR3 DNA is TGCGCCAGCAGCTTTGAAACGGGGGGATACAATGAGCAGTTCTTC. Protein product: CASSFETGGYNEQFF.